This paragraph covers one T cell receptor beta chain sequence. The data are from a study of patients and donors after allogeneic stem cell transplantation. TCRdb reanalysed the RT-PCR reads using MiXCR and keeps one entry per CDR3 protein. In the table there are 57,000 or so distinct CDR3 sequences, approximately 12% of which are singletons. The CDR3 is 14 amino acids. The V and J ends lost 4 bases and 0 bases respectively, with 9 bases between them. Germline V gives CDR1 LGHDT, CDR2 YNNKEL (reference sequence). The source of this sequence is a human donor who was either an allogeneic HSCT recipient or a stem cell or donor lymphocyte infusion donor (not recorded which). It is not recorded whose cells these are; they may come from a transplant donor. Source material: blood, either unsorted or a sorted T cell fraction (not recorded which). The chain links TRBV3-1 to TRBJ1-2; unclear D gene. The CDR3 sequence: CASSRTGANYGYTF. The DNA of the CDR3 is TGTGCCAGCAGCCGAACGGGAGCTAACTATGGCTACACCTTC.